These 23 T cell receptor beta chains originate from one sample sequenced in a study of shared clonotypes between healthy human individuals. Measured with immunoSEQ multiplex PCR; TCRdb has only the in-frame clones, and not every one. The table shows around 2.5 million clones, with approximately 93% occurring only once. The sample comprised naive CD4+ T cells from PBMCs. Stated subset: CD45RA+ positively selected. The receptors stem from a man aged 18 to 29 in good health. Some clones in this sample may be carry-over from other donors' samples.

This clone came up once. V is TRBV11-2 and J is TRBJ1-3, with 9 positions matching TRBD1. Germline CDR1 reads SGHAT; CDR2 reads FQNNGV. V trimming: 3 bases; J trimming: 8 bases; junction bases outside the gene matches: 5. This CDR3 has 14 residues. DNA for the CDR3: TGTGCCAGCAGCTTCGGGACAGGGTGGGACACCATATATTTT. Encoded protein: CASSFGTGWDTIYF.

The V gene is TRBV5-1, the J gene TRBJ2-5; D is ambiguous. The CDR3 loop spans 14 amino acids. V was pared by 1 base and J by 2 bases, with 9 bases between. Germline V lookup: CDR1 SGHRS, CDR2 YFSETQ. CDR3 protein: CASSLSPDQETQYF. CDR3 sequence (DNA): TGCGCCAGCAGCTTGAGTCCTGATCAAGAGACCCAGTACTTC.

This sequence joins TRBV6-6 and TRBJ1-1; D remains unclear. The CDR3 extends over 13 amino acids. Looked up from germline, CDR1 is MNHNY and CDR2 is SVGAGI (reference sequence). Trimming removed 6 bases at V and 4 bases at J, with 12 bases between. The CDR3 nucleotides are TGTGCCAGCAGACTCACTCGATTCACTGAAGCTTTCTTT. Translated, it gives CASRLTRFTEAFF.

The rearrangement joins TRBV9 to TRBJ1-5, with D possibly TRBD1 on 6 matching bases. V was clipped by 0 bases and J by 5 bases, with 12 bases between them. The germline V gene has CDR1 SGDLS and CDR2 YYNGEE. The CDR3 extends over 15 amino acids. The CDR3 region is CASSVDGGWDQPQHF. Written as DNA, the CDR3 is TGTGCCAGCAGCGTAGATGGGGGCTGGGATCAGCCCCAGCATTTT.

This chain connects TRBV5-1 to TRBJ1-5; 8 bases match TRBD1. Germline loops: CDR1 SGHRS, CDR2 YFSETQ. V shed 4 bases and J 7 bases; nucleotides not matched to a gene: 4. The CDR3 is 13 amino acids. CDR3 sequence: CASSIQGGQPQHF. The CDR3 nucleotides are TGCGCCAGCAGCATACAGGGGGGGCAGCCCCAGCATTTT.

Details on this clone: Different DNA sequences within this sample yield the same CDR3. This chain links TRBV4-1 with TRBJ2-1; TRBD2 matches at 11 bases. The CDR3 consists of 15 residues. Germline values: CDR1 MGHRA, CDR2 YSYEKL. With V trimmed by 6 bases and J by 5 bases, 6 bases remained unmatched. CDR3 amino acids: CASSPGTSGDNEQFF. The CDR3, as DNA: TGCGCCAGCAGTCCCGGGACTAGCGGCGACAATGAGCAGTTCTTC.

The gene calls are TRBV6-6 and TRBJ1-1; D uncertain. The CDR3 is made up of 14 amino acids. The V gene's germline CDR1 is MNHNY and CDR2 SVGAGI (reference sequence). The V end lost 6 bases, the J end lost 1 base, and 12 bases lay between the germline ends. CDR3 loop: CASSRLGQNTEAFF. The CDR3 DNA is TGTGCCAGCAGCCGCCTCGGGCAGAACACTGAAGCTTTCTTT.

This clone occurred a few times. This sequence joins TRBV28 and TRBJ1-1; D is ambiguous. The CDR3 loop spans 13 amino acids. CDR1 is MDHEN and CDR2 is SYDVKM in the germline V gene. V lost 6 bases and J lost 0, with 8 bases in between. This CDR3 reads CASSPVLNTEAFF. The CDR3 region has the DNA TGTGCCAGCAGCCCGGTCCTGAACACTGAAGCTTTCTTT. The full variable domain, completed using reference TRBV28 and TRBJ1-1, is DVKVTQSSRYLVKRTGEKVFLECVQDMDHENMFWYRQDPGLGLRLIYFSYDVKMKEKGDIPEGYSVSREKKERFSLILESASTNQTSMYLCASSPVLNTEAFFGQGTRLTVV.

The genes are TRBV6-5 and TRBJ1-2; D is uncertain. This CDR3 is built from 13 residues. CDR1 is MNHEY and CDR2 is SVGAGI in the germline V gene. V shed 6 bases and J shed 6 bases, with 14 bases lying between them. This chain's CDR3 is CASRAGRPDGYTF. In DNA form, the CDR3 reads TGTGCCAGCAGGGCGGGCAGGCCTGATGGCTACACCTTC.

V and J are TRBV15 and TRBJ2-7, with TRBD1 as a possible D gene (5 bases). The CDR3 is 13 residues long. Germline CDR1 reads LNHNV; CDR2 reads YYDKDF (reference sequence). Trimming stripped 3 bases from V and 3 bases from J, with 9 bases between. CDR3 bases: TGTGCCACCAGCAGGGACATGTACTACGAGCAGTACTTC. This encodes CATSRDMYYEQYF.

The table lists this clone with a few counts. The chain is built from TRBV18 and TRBJ1-5; no reliable D call. The CDR3 consists of 14 residues. Trimming pared 8 bases from V and 5 bases from J, leaving 16 bases between. Germline CDR1 is KGHSH and CDR2 is LQKENI. The CDR3 bases are TGTGCCAGCCGAGGGCCCCTGGGAGATCAGCCCCAGCATTTT. As protein: CASRGPLGDQPQHF.

This chain uses TRBV5-1 with TRBJ1-4; D ambiguous. There are 14 residues in the CDR3. Germline lookup yields CDR1 SGHRS and CDR2 YFSETQ. Trimming took 1 base from V and 4 from J, leaving 8 bases between them. CDR3 amino acids: CASSLKGLNEKLFF. CDR3 DNA: TGCGCCAGCAGCTTGAAGGGCCTTAATGAAAAACTGTTTTTT.

DNA of the CDR3: TGTGCCTCCCACCCCGGGATCTCCTACAATGAGCAGTTCTTC. Translated, it gives CASHPGISYNEQFF. The rearrangement links TRBV10-3 to TRBJ2-1, with D tentatively TRBD2 (5 bases). This CDR3 contains 14 residues. Germline values: CDR1 ENHRY, CDR2 SYGVKD. V shed 11 bases and J shed 0 bases, with 14 bases lying between them.

The chain carries TRBV29-1 and TRBJ2-1; possibly TRBD2 for D (6 bases). Looked up from germline, CDR1 is SQVTM and CDR2 is ANQGSEA. The CDR3 is 16 residues long. V was clipped by 3 bases and J by 7 bases, with 22 bases between them. CDR3 DNA: TGCAGCGTTGACGCCTCCGGGAGAACCCACATGAATGAGCAGTTCTTC. Its protein product is CSVDASGRTHMNEQFF.

This chain connects TRBV4-2 to TRBJ2-7; TRBD1 matches 7 bases. With V trimmed by 4 bases and J by 2 bases, 8 bases remained unmatched. The germline V gene has CDR1 LGHNA and CDR2 YNFKEQ. There are 15 residues in the CDR3. The CDR3 DNA is TGTGCCAGCAGCCCGAGACTGGGACAGACCTACGAGCAGTACTTC. It encodes CASSPRLGQTYEQYF.

This sequence joins TRBV5-4 and TRBJ2-5; 7 bases fit TRBD1. V was clipped by 4 bases and J by 5 bases; unmatched bases: 11. Germline values: CDR1 SGHNT, CDR2 YYREEE (reference sequence). This CDR3 has 15 amino acids. CDR3 in amino acids: CASSHPKRGQETQYF. CDR3 sequence (DNA): TGTGCCAGCAGCCACCCCAAGAGGGGGCAGGAGACCCAGTACTTC.

CDR3 protein: CASGQGFHEQYF. CDR3 DNA sequence: TGTGCCAGCGGTCAGGGTTTCCACGAGCAGTACTTC. The chain combines TRBV2 with TRBJ2-7; D might be TRBD1 (5 bases). This CDR3 is built from 12 residues. Germline V lookup: CDR1 SNHLY, CDR2 FYNNEI. Trimming removed 8 bases at V and 5 bases at J, with 13 bases between.

This chain joins TRBV11-1 and TRBJ2-7, with no clear D. Trimming took off 2 bases at V and 0 bases at J, with 14 bases between the two ends. This CDR3 has 16 amino acids. The germline CDR1 and CDR2 sequences are SGHAT and FQDESV (reference sequence). The DNA for the CDR3 is TGTGCCAGCAGCTTAAGTCAGTCCAGGAGCTCCTACGAGCAGTACTTC. Translation: CASSLSQSRSSYEQYF.

The chain is built from TRBV11-3 and TRBJ2-7; 9 bases align to TRBD1. This CDR3 is 14 amino acids long. Losses at the gene ends were 1 base for V and 4 bases for J; bases not matched to a gene: 2. Germline V gene sequence: CDR1 SGHNT, CDR2 YENEEA. This CDR3 reads CASSLGGTGYEQYF. The CDR3 DNA reads TGTGCCAGCAGCTTAGGGGGGACAGGGTACGAGCAGTACTTC.

The genes are TRBV19 and TRBJ2-1; TRBD2 agrees at 10 bases. Germline assignment: CDR1 LNHDA and CDR2 SQIVND (reference sequence). The length of the CDR3 is 13 residues. V gave up 9 bases and J gave up 4 bases; unmatched junction bases: 3. The CDR3, as DNA: TGTGCCAGGAAACTAGCGGGGTACAATGAGCAGTTCTTC. This sequence encodes CARKLAGYNEQFF.

This chain joins TRBV6-6 and TRBJ1-1; TRBD1 is a possible D gene (6 bases). Germline CDR1 and CDR2: MNHNY and SVGAGI (reference sequence). The CDR3 is made up of 13 amino acids. The ends were cut back, 7 bases at V and 1 base at J, with 10 bases in the middle. CDR3 in amino acids: CASNRQENTEAFF. As DNA, the CDR3 is TGTGCCAGCAACCGACAGGAGAACACTGAAGCTTTCTTT.

The J gene is TRBJ2-7, the V gene TRBV5-1, with D possibly TRBD1 on 5 matching bases. The CDR3 is 14 residues long. CDR1 is SGHRS, CDR2 YFSETQ, per germline. With 0 bases removed from V and 5 bases from J, the gap between germline ends came to 12 bases. The CDR3 nucleotides read TGCGCCAGCAGCTTGGTCAGGGCGCCCAACGAGCAGTACTTC. Residues: CASSLVRAPNEQYF.

This chain joins TRBV30 and TRBJ2-7; 9 positions match TRBD1. Germline CDR1 reads GTSNPN; CDR2 reads SVGIG (reference sequence). V shed 0 bases and J 5 bases; nucleotides not matched to a gene: 2. CDR3 length equals 13 residues. CDR3 nucleotides: TGTGCCTGGAGTGTAAGGACAGGGGACGAGCAGTACTTC. Its translation: CAWSVRTGDEQYF.